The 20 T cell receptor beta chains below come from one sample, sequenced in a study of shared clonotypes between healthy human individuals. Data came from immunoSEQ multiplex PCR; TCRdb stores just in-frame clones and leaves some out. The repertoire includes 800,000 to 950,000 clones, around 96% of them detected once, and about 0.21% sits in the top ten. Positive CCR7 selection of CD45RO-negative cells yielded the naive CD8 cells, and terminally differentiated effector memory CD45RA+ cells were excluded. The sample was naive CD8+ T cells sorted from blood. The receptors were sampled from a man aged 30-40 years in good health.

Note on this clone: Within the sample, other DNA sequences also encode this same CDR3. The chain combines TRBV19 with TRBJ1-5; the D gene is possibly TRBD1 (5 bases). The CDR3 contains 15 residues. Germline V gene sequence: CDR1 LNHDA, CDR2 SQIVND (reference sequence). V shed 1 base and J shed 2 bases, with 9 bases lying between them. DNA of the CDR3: TGTGCCAGTAGTATAGTCGGGGGGGGCAATCAGCCCCAGCATTTT. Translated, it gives CASSIVGGGNQPQHF.

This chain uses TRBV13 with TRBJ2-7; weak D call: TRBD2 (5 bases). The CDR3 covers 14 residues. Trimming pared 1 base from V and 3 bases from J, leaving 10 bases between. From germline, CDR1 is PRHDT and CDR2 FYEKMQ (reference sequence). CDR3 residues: CASSLVAGHYEQYF. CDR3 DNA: TGTGCCAGCAGCTTAGTTGCGGGTCACTACGAGCAGTACTTC.

The DNA for the CDR3 is TGCGCCAGCAGCCAAGAGCAAGCAGGGGGTGACGGGGAGCTGTTTTTT. It encodes CASSQEQAGGDGELFF. This chain links TRBV4-1 with TRBJ2-2; 7 bases are a match to TRBD1. The germline CDR1 and CDR2 sequences are MGHRA and YSYEKL. The trim removed 0 bases at V and 7 bases at J, leaving 8 bases unmatched. The length of the CDR3 is 16 residues.

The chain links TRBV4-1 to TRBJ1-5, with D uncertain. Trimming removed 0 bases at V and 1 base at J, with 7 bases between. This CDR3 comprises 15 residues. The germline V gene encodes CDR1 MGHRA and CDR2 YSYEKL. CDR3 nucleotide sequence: TGCGCCAGCAGCCAAGATCGCTCAAGCAATCAGCCCCAGCATTTT. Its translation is CASSQDRSSNQPQHF.

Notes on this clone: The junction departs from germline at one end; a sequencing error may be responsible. The CDR3 DNA sequence: TGCGCCAGCAGTGATACGGGGCAGATCCAAGGGACCCAGTACTTC. Translation: CASSDTGQIQGTQYF. This chain joins TRBV10-2 and TRBJ2-5; possibly TRBD1 or TRBD2 for D (5 bases each). Germline V CDR1 and CDR2: WSHSY, SAAADI. This CDR3 region has 15 residues.

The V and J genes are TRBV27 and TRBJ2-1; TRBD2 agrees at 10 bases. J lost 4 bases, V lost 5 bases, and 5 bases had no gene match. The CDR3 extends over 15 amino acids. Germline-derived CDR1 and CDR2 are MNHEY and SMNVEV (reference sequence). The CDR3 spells CASSKAGGWYNEQFF. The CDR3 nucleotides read TGTGCCAGCAGTAAAGCGGGAGGGTGGTACAATGAGCAGTTCTTC.

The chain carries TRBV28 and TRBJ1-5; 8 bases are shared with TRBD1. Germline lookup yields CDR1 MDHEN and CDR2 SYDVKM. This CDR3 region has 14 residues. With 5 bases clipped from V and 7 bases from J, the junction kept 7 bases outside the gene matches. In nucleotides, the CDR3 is TGTGCCAGCAGTCCCGGACAGGGCCACCAGCCCCAGCATTTT. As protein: CASSPGQGHQPQHF.

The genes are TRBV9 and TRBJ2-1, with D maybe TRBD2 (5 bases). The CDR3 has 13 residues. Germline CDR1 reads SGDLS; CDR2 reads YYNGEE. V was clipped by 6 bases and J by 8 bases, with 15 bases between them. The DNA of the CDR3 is TGTGCCAGCAATCGAGGCGGGTACGATGAGCAGTTCTTC. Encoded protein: CASNRGGYDEQFF. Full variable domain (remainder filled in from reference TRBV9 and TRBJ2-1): DSGVTQTPKHLITATGQRVTLRCSPRSGDLSVYWYQQSLDQGLQFLIQYYNGEERAKGNILERFSAQQFPDLHSELNLSSLELGDSALYFCASNRGGYDEQFFGPGTRLTVL.

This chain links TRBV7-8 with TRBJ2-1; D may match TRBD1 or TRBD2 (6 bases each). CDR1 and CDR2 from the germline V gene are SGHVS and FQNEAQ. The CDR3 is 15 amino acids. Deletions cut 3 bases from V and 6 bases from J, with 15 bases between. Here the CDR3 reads CASSFGRGTPNEQFF. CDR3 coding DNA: TGTGCCAGCAGCTTCGGACGGGGGACACCCAATGAGCAGTTCTTC.

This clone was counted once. The chain's CDR3 is CASSHRTGDSYEQYF. DNA for the CDR3: TGTGCCAGCAGCCACCGGACAGGGGACTCCTACGAGCAGTACTTC. This chain joins TRBV7-9 and TRBJ2-7, with TRBD1 matching 9 bases. This CDR3 region has 15 residues. CDR1 and CDR2 (germline): SEHNR, FQNEAQ (reference sequence). With V trimmed by 5 bases and J by 0 bases, 5 bases remained unmatched.

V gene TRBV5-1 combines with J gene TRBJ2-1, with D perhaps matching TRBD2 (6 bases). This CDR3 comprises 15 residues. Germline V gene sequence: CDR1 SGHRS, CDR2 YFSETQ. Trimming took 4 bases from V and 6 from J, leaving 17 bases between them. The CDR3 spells CASSLAGGGLNEQFF. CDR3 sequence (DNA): TGCGCCAGCAGCCTCGCCGGGGGAGGACTCAATGAGCAGTTCTTC.

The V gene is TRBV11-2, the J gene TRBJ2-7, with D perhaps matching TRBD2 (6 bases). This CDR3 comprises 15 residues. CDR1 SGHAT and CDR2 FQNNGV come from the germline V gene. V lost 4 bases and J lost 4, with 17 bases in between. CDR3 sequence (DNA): TGTGCCAGCAGCTCCGTAGGAGGGAAGGCGTACGAGCAGTACTTC. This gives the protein CASSSVGGKAYEQYF.

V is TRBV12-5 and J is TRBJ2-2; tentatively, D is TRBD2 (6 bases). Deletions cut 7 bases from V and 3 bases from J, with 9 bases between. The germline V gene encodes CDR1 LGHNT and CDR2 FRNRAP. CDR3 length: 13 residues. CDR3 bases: TGTGCTAGTGTTCCGGGGGACACCGGGGAGCTGTTTTTT. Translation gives CASVPGDTGELFF.

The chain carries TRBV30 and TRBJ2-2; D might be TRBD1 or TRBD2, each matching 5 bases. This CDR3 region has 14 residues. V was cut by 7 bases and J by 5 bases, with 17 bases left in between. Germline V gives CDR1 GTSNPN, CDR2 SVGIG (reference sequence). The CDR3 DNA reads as TGTGCCTTTATGACTACCCCAGGGACCGGGGAGCTGTTTTTT. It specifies CAFMTTPGTGELFF.

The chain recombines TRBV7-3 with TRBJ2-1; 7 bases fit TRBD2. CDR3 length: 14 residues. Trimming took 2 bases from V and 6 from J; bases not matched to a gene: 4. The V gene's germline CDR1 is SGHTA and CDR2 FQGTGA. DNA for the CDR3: TGTGCCAGCAGCTTAGGGTTAGCGGGCAATGAGCAGTTCTTC. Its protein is CASSLGLAGNEQFF.

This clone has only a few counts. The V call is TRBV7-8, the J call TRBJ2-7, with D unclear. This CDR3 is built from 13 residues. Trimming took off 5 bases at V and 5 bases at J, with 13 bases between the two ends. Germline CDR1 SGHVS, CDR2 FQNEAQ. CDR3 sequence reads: CASSPNEVDEQYF. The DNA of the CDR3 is TGTGCCAGCAGCCCCAACGAGGTGGACGAGCAGTACTTC.

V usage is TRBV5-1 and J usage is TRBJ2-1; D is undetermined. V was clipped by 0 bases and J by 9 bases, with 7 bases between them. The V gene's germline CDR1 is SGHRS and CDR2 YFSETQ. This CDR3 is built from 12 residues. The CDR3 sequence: CASSLVSGEQFF. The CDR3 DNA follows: TGCGCCAGCAGCTTGGTTTCGGGTGAGCAGTTCTTC. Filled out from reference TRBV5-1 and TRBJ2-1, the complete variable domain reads KAGVTQTPRYLIKTRGQQVTLSCSPISGHRSVSWYQQTPGQGLQFLFEYFSETQRNKGNFPGRFSGRQFSNSRSEMNVSTLELGDSALYLCASSLVSGEQFFGPGTRLTVL.

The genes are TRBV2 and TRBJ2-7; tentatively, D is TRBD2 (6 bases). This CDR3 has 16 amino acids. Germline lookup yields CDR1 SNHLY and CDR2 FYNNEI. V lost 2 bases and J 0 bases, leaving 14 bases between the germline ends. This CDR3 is CASSESGTGDSYEQYF. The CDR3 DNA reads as TGTGCCAGCAGTGAATCCGGGACTGGGGACTCCTACGAGCAGTACTTC.

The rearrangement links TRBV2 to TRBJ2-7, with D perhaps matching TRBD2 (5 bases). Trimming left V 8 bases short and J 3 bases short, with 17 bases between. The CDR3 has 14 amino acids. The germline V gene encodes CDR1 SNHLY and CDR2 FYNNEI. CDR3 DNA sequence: TGTGCCAGCGAGCCGTCGGGAACGCACTACGAGCAGTACTTC. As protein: CASEPSGTHYEQYF.

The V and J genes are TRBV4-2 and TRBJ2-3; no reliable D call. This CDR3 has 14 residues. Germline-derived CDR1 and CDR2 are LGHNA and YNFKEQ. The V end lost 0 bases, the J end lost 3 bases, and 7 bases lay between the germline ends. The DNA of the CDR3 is TGTGCCAGCAGCCAAGAGGGAAGGACAGATACGCAGTATTTT. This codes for CASSQEGRTDTQYF.